The present T cell receptor beta chain was sequenced within a study of cytomegalovirus exposure and HLA in healthy donors. Study information: When 300 to 400 donors were genotyped, about 81% of them were found to fall in the Caucasian-associated ancestry cluster. Study results and caveats: Investigators reported 164 TCR beta chains as tied to cytomegalovirus. Exclusion applied to some V segments, including TRBV6-2 and TRBV6-3, as they were indistinguishable.

The study ran its PCR with 60 Vbeta and 13 Jbeta primers. TCRdb keeps only in-frame clones here, not all; method: immunoSEQ multiplex PCR. Its listing shows approximately 110,000 clones. A word on this clone: Antigen specificity is unknown.

The CDR3 runs to 15 residues. From germline, CDR1 is MGHRA and CDR2 YSYEKL. Between the trimmed V and J ends, which lost 0 bases and 6 bases, there was a span of 15 bases. This TCR was sampled from a man aged 35 to 55 in good health and CMV-seronegative. Input material: PBMCs. The V gene is TRBV4-1, the J gene TRBJ2-7; tentative D call: TRBD2 (6 bases). The CDR3 sequence: CASSQEGGPRVEQYF. The DNA for the CDR3 is TGCGCCAGCAGCCAAGAGGGGGGACCTCGAGTCGAGCAGTACTTC.